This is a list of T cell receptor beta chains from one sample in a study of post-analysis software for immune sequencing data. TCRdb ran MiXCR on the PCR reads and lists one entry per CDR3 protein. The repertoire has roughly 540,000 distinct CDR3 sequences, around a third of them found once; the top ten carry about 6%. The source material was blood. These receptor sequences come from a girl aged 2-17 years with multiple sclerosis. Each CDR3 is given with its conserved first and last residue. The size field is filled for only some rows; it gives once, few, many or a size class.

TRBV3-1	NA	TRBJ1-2	CASSQDFGNYGYTF
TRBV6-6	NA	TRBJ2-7	CASTSSGGISYEQYF
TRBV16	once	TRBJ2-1	CASSQSTPSYNEQFF
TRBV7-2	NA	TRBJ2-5	CASAPEPQETQYF
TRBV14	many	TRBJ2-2	CASSQATRTGELFF
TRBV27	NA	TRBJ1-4	CASSPTGGREKLFF
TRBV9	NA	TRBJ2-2	CASSVASDYLGRELFF
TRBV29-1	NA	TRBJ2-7	CSVAASYEQYF
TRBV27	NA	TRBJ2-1	CASSLVGHEQFF
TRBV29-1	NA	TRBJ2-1	CSVEGGTLSYNEQFF
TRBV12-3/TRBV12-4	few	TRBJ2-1	CASSRGPKWFF
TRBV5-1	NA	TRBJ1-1	CASTNRGLDTEAFF
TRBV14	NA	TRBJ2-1	CASSQAWNEQFF
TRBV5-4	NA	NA	CASSSPGWDEQYF
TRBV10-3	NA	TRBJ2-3	CAISPSGGAGDTQYF
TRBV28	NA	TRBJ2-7	CASSLEGALEQYF
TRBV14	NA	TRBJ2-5	CASSQHRVRGEETQYF
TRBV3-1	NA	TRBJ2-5	CASSQEGLASQETQYF
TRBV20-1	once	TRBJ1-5	CRGRVLNQPQHF
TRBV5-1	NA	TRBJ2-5	CASSLGLTSGGSDEQYF
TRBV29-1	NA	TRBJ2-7	CSVGLGGNEQYF
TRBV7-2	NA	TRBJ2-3	CASSPSRVSDTQYF
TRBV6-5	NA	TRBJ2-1	CASKPGPRGDNEQFF
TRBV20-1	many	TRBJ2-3	CSARGTRDTQYF